This T cell receptor (beta chain) was retrieved from a study of metastatic and nonmetastatic thyroid tumors. Study-wide background: Peripheral blood and tumor or nodule samples from malignant and benign thyroid patients were compared.

This clone has more than one count but fewer than ten. Germline V gene sequence: CDR1 MNHNS, CDR2 SASEGT. The CDR3 is 14 residues long. With 10 bases removed from V and 5 bases from J, the gap between germline ends came to 19 bases. Nobody among the patients had been given any treatment before thyroid surgery. TCRdb re-called clones from the PCR reads using MiXCR. The data show roughly 13,000 clones, roughly 28% seen once. Source material: blood. The chain employs TRBV6-1 and TRBJ2-3; D is tentatively TRBD1 or TRBD2 (5 bases each). This receptor was obtained from a female donor with papillary thyroid cancer or a benign thyroid nodule (not recorded which). Some clones in this sample may be carry-over from other donors' samples. CDR3 amino acids: CATNRDGGGDTQYF. CDR3 in DNA: TGTGCCACCAACCGGGACGGTGGGGGAGATACGCAGTATTTT.